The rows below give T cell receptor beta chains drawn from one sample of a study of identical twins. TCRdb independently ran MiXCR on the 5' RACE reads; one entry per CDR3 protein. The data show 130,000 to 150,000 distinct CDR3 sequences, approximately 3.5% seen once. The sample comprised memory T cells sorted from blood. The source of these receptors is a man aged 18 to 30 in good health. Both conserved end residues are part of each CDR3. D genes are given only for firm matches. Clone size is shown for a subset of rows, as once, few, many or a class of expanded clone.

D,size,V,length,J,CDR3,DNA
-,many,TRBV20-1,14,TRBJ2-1,CSARDPRGKNEQFF,TGCAGTGCTAGAGATCCGAGGGGTAAGAATGAGCAGTTCTTC
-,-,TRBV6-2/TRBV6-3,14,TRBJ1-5,CASSSSYSNQPQHF,TGTGCCAGCAGTTCCTCCTATAGCAATCAGCCCCAGCATTTT
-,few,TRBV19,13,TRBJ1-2,CASRLTENYGYTF,TGTGCCAGTAGGCTGACAGAGAACTATGGCTACACCTTC
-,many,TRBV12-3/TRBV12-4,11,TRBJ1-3,CASSFINTIYF,TGTGCCAGCAGTTTTATAAACACCATATATTTT
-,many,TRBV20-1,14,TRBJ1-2,CSARSAERVGGYTF,TGCAGTGCTAGGTCGGCCGAGCGGGTAGGAGGCTACACCTTC
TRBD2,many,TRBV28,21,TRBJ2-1,CASCDRENKWTSGRFNNEQFF,TGTGCCAGCTGCGACAGGGAAAACAAATGGACTAGCGGGAGATTCAACAATGAGCAGTTCTTC
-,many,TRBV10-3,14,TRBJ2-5,CAIRDTGAGETQYF,TGTGCCATCAGGGACACAGGGGCGGGGGAGACCCAGTACTTC
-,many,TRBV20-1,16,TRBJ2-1,CSARDKSGRGFNEQFF,TGCAGTGCTAGAGATAAGTCGGGGAGGGGGTTCAATGAGCAGTTCTTC
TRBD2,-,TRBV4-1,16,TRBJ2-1,CASSQELTSGRVEQFF,TGCGCCAGCAGCCAAGAACTGACTAGCGGGAGGGTTGAGCAGTTCTTC
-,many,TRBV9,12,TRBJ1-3,CASSVSGNAIYF,TGTGCCAGCAGCGTCTCTGGGAACGCCATATATTTT
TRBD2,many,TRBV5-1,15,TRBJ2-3,CASSAGLAGADTQYF,TGCGCCAGCAGCGCGGGACTAGCGGGTGCAGATACGCAGTATTTT
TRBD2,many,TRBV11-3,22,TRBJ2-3,CASSLVDIYWGLGGRGTDTQYF,TGTGCCAGCAGCTTAGTCGATATCTACTGGGGATTGGGAGGGAGGGGCACAGATACGCAGTATTTT
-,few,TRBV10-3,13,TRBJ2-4,CAISAGPQDIQYF,TGTGCCATCAGTGCGGGACCCCAGGACATTCAGTACTTC
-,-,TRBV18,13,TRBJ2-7,CASSLAGENEQYF,TGTGCCAGCTCACTAGCAGGGGAAAACGAGCAGTACTTC
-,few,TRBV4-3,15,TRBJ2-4,CASSQDWGAKNIQYF,TGCGCCAGCAGCCAAGATTGGGGAGCCAAAAACATTCAGTACTTC
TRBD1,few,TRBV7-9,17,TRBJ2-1,CASSFTTGQGKYNEQFF,TGTGCCAGCAGCTTCACGACAGGACAGGGGAAATACAATGAGCAGTTCTTC
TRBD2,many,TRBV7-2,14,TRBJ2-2,CASSWTSGNGELFF,TGTGCCAGCAGCTGGACTAGCGGGAACGGGGAGCTGTTTTTT
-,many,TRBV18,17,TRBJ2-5,CASSPSVHSAARETQYF,TGTGCCAGCTCGCCGTCGGTTCACAGTGCGGCCAGGGAGACCCAGTACTTC
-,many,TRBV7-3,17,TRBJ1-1,CASSLTGGRAWGTEAFF,TGTGCCAGCAGCTTAACAGGTGGGAGGGCATGGGGCACTGAAGCTTTCTTT
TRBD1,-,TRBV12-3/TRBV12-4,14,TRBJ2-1,CASSLRQGVEEQFF,TGTGCCAGCAGTTTACGGCAGGGGGTAGAGGAGCAGTTCTTC
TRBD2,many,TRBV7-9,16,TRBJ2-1,CASSLASGRRNNEQFF,TGTGCCAGCAGCTTAGCTAGCGGGAGGAGGAACAATGAGCAGTTCTTC
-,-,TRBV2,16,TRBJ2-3,CASSESITARTDTQYF,TGTGCCAGCAGTGAATCGATAACCGCGAGGACAGATACGCAGTATTTT
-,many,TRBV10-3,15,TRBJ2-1,CASMEGREWDNEQFF,TGTGCCTCCATGGAGGGGCGGGAATGGGACAATGAGCAGTTCTTC
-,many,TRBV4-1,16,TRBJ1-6,CASSQDGPGRNSPLHF,TGCGCCAGCAGCCAAGATGGTCCGGGGAGGAATTCACCCCTCCACTTT
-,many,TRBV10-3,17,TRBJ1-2,CAISESTLPMSPYGYTF,TGTGCCATCAGTGAGTCGACCCTCCCCATGTCACCCTATGGCTACACCTTC
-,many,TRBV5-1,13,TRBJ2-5,CASSLVGQETQYF,TGCGCCAGCAGCTTGGTTGGGCAAGAGACCCAGTACTTC
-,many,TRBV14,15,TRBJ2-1,CASSQVKGGSNEQFF,TGTGCCAGCAGCCAAGTGAAGGGGGGGAGCAATGAGCAGTTCTTC
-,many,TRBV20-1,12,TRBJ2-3,CSGQPSTDTQYF,TGCAGTGGACAGCCCAGCACAGATACGCAGTATTTT
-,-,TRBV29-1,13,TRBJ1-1,CSVVAQLNTEAFF,TGCAGCGTTGTAGCACAACTGAACACTGAAGCTTTCTTT
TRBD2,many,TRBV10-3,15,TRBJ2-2,CAISVAGGNTGELFF,TGTGCCATCAGTGTAGCGGGAGGAAACACCGGGGAGCTGTTTTTT
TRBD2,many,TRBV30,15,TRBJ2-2,CAWIFAGGSTGELFF,TGTGCCTGGATTTTTGCGGGAGGATCCACCGGGGAGCTGTTTTTT
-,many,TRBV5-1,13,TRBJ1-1,CASSDQGNTEAFF,TGCGCCAGCAGCGATCAGGGGAACACTGAAGCTTTCTTT
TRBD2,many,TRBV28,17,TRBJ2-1,CASSLKGAGAGGNEQFF,TGTGCCAGCAGTTTAAAGGGGGCGGGCGCGGGAGGGAATGAGCAGTTCTTC
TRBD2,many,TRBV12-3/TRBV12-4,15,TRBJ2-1,CASSLWGTSGNEQFF,TGTGCCAGCAGTTTATGGGGGACTAGTGGAAATGAGCAGTTCTTC
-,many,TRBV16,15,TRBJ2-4,CASSQSRTAKNIQYF,TGTGCCAGCAGCCAATCCAGAACAGCCAAAAACATTCAGTACTTC
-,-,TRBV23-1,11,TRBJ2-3,CATKLASKQYF,TGCGCCACCAAGCTGGCGTCTAAGCAGTATTTT
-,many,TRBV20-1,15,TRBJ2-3,CSARDSRVITDTQYF,TGCAGTGCCAGGGACTCTCGAGTAATCACAGATACGCAGTATTTT
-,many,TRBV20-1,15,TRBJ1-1,CSARESGVMGTEAFF,TGCAGTGCTAGAGAATCCGGGGTAATGGGCACTGAAGCTTTCTTT
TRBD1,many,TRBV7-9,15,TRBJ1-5,CASSLDGQANQPQHF,TGTGCCAGCAGCTTAGACGGACAGGCGAATCAGCCCCAGCATTTT
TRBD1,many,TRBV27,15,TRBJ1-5,CASRSTGGSNQPQHF,TGTGCCAGCAGATCGACAGGGGGTAGCAATCAGCCCCAGCATTTT
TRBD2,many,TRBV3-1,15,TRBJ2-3,CASSQRAGGPDTQYF,TGTGCCAGCAGCCAACGAGCGGGAGGGCCGGACACGCAGTATTTT
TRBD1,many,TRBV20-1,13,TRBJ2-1,CSAPGQGGNEQFF,TGCAGTGCCCCGGGACAGGGTGGGAATGAGCAGTTCTTC
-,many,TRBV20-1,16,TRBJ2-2,CSARPSSGENTGELFF,TGCAGTGCTAGACCCTCCAGCGGAGAGAACACCGGGGAGCTGTTTTTT
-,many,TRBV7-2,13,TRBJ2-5,CASSSTRDETQYF,TGTGCCAGCAGCTCAACAAGGGATGAGACCCAGTACTTC
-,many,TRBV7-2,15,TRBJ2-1,CAGRGTTGSYNEQFF,TGTGCCGGCAGGGGCACCACCGGCTCCTACAATGAGCAGTTCTTC
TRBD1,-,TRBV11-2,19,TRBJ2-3,CASSYWGLTGGRTTDTQYF,TGTGCCAGCAGCTACTGGGGTCTGACAGGGGGGAGGACCACAGATACGCAGTATTTT
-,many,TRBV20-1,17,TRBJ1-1,CSAATPGGRVRNTEAFF,TGCAGTGCTGCTACACCCGGGGGACGGGTGCGGAACACTGAAGCTTTCTTT
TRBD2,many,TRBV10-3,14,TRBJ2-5,CAISSGRAEETQYF,TGTGCCATCAGTAGCGGGAGGGCCGAAGAGACCCAGTACTTC
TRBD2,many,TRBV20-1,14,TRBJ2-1,CSLLARLSYNEQFF,TGCAGCCTACTAGCGCGTCTTTCCTACAATGAGCAGTTCTTC
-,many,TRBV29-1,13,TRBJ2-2,CSGPQAGTGELFF,TGCAGCGGGCCCCAAGCGGGCACCGGGGAGCTGTTTTTT
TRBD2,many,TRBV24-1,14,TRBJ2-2,CATSASGSTGELFF,TGTGCCACCAGTGCTAGCGGGAGCACCGGGGAGCTGTTTTTT
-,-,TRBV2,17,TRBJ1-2,CASSEAGGQGMNYGYTF,TGTGCCAGCAGTGAAGCGGGGGGGCAGGGAATGAACTATGGCTACACCTTC
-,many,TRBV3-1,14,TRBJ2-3,CASSRQGRADTQYF,TGTGCCAGCAGCCGACAGGGGAGGGCAGATACGCAGTATTTT